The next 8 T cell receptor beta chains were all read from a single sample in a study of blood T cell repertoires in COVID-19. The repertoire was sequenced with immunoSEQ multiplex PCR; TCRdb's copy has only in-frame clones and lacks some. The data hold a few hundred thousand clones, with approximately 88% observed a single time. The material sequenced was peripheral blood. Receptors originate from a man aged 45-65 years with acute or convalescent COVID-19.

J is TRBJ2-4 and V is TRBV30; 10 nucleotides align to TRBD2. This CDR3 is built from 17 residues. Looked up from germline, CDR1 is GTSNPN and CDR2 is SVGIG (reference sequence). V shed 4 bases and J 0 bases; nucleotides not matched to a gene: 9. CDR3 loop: CAWKAGGLSIAKNIQYF. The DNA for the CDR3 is TGTGCCTGGAAAGCGGGGGGGCTCTCCATAGCCAAAAACATTCAGTACTTC.

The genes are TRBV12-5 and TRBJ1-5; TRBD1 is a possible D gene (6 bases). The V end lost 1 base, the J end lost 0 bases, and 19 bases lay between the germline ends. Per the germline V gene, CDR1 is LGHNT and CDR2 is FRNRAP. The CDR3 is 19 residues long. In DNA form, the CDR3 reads TGTGCTAGTGGTTTGGGGCCCCAGGGGTTGGGGTATAGCAATCAGCCCCAGCATTTT. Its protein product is CASGLGPQGLGYSNQPQHF. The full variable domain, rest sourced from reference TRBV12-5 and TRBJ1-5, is DARVTQTPRHKVTEMGQEVTMRCQPILGHNTVFWYRQTMMQGLELLAYFRNRAPLDDSGMPKDRFSAEMPDATLATLKIQPSEPRDSAVYFCASGLGPQGLGYSNQPQHFGDGTRLSIL.

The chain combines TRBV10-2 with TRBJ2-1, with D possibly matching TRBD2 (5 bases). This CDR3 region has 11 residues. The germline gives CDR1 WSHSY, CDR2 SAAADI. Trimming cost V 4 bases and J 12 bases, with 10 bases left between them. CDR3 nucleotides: TGCGCCAGCAGTGCTATCGAGGGGCAGTTCTTC. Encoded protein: CASSAIEGQFF.

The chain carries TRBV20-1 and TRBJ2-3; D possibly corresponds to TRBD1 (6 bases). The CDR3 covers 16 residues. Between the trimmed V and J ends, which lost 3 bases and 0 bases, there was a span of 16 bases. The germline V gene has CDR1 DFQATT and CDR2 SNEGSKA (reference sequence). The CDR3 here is CSASDDRTVSTDTQYF. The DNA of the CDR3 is TGCAGTGCTAGTGACGACAGGACCGTGAGCACAGATACGCAGTATTTT.

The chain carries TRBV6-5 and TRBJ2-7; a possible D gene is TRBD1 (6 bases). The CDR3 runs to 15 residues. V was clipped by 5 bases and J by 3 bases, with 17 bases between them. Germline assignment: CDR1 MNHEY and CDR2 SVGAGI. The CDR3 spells CASSPRPQGFYEQYF. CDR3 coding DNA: TGTGCCAGCAGTCCCCGACCCCAGGGGTTCTACGAGCAGTACTTC.

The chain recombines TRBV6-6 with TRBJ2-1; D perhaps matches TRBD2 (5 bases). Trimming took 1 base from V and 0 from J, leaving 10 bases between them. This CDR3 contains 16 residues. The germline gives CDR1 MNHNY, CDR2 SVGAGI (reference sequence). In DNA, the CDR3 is TGTGCCAGCAGTTACTTGGACTCAAGCTCCTACAATGAGCAGTTCTTC. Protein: CASSYLDSSSYNEQFF.

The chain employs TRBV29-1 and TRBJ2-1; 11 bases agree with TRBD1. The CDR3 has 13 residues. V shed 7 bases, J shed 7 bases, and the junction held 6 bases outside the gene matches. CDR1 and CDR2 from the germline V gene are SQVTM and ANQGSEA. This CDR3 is CSAGDRGYNEQFF. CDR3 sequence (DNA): TGCAGCGCCGGGGACAGGGGGTATAATGAGCAGTTCTTC.

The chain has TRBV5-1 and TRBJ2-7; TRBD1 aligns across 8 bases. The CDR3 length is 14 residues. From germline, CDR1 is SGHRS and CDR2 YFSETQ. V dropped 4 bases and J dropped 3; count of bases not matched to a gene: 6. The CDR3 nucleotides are TGCGCCAGCAGCGTGGACAGGGTTAACTACGAGCAGTACTTC. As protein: CASSVDRVNYEQYF.